Listed here are 9 T cell receptor beta chains from one sample, sequenced in a study of cytomegalovirus exposure and HLA in healthy donors. The PCR employed 60 Vbeta primers together with 13 Jbeta primers. Using immunoSEQ multiplex PCR, the repertoire was profiled, and TCRdb retains in-frame clones only, with some absent. The sample yields some 120,000 clones, over 70% seen once. The sequencing input was PBMCs. The receptors derive from a woman under 30 in good health and CMV-seronegative.

V is TRBV4-1 and J is TRBJ2-5; D not certain. The DNA end favors TRBJ2-7, so the J call may be wrong. The V gene's germline CDR1 is MGHRA and CDR2 YSYEKL. This CDR3 is 14 amino acids long. CDR3 residues: CASSQAGYSYEQYF. The CDR3 nucleotides are TGCGCCAGCAGCCAAGCGGGTTACTCCTACGAGCAGTACTTC.

The chain joins TRBV4-1 to TRBJ1-5; D is uncertain. The V and J ends lost 2 bases and 0 bases respectively, with 8 bases between them. The CDR3 has 15 residues. Per germline, CDR1 MGHRA and CDR2 YSYEKL. CDR3 sequence reads: CASSQTAYSNQPQHF. The CDR3 DNA follows: TGCGCCAGCAGCCAAACTGCGTATAGCAATCAGCCCCAGCATTTT.

Of note for this clone: Other DNA sequences from this sample encode an identical CDR3 as well. The chain employs TRBV18 and TRBJ1-1; a possible D gene is TRBD1 (5 bases). This CDR3 comprises 13 residues. Germline values: CDR1 KGHSH, CDR2 LQKENI. Trimming cost V 6 bases and J 1 base, with 9 bases left between them. The DNA of the CDR3 is TGTGCCAGCTCCTCTGACAGGAACACTGAAGCTTTCTTT. Encoded protein: CASSSDRNTEAFF. The full variable domain, completed using reference TRBV18 and TRBJ1-1, is NAGVMQNPRHLVRRRGQEARLRCSPMKGHSHVYWYRQLPEEGLKFMVYLQKENIIDESGMPKERFSAEFPKEGPSILRIQQVVRGDSAAYFCASSSDRNTEAFFGQGTRLTVV.

This chain links TRBV30 with TRBJ1-6; D unclear. Germline V gene lookup returns CDR1 GTSNPN and CDR2 SVGIG (reference sequence). V was cut by 5 bases and J by 1 base, with 9 bases left in between. The CDR3 runs 14 residues. The CDR3 DNA reads TGTGCCTGGCAGGATGCATCCTATAATTCACCCCTCCACTTT. Translated, it gives CAWQDASYNSPLHF.

The rearrangement joins TRBV27 to TRBJ1-4; TRBD1 is a possible D gene (5 bases). The CDR3 covers 15 residues. CDR1 is MNHEY, CDR2 SMNVEV, per germline (reference sequence). Trimming removed 3 bases at V and 2 bases at J, with 10 bases between. The CDR3 sequence is CASSLVGGTNEKLFF. CDR3 sequence (DNA): TGTGCCAGCAGTTTGGTTGGGGGGACTAATGAAAAACTGTTTTTT.

This chain connects TRBV18 to TRBJ2-4; TRBD1 is a possible D gene (6 bases). The V end was cut by 1 base, the J end by 12 bases, with 16 bases between. This CDR3 region has 14 residues. The germline CDR1 and CDR2 sequences are KGHSH and LQKENI. The CDR3 coding sequence is TGTGCCAGCTCACCACGCACGGGTCCGGACAGTCAGTACTTC. It yields the protein CASSPRTGPDSQYF.

This clone was observed a single time. The gene calls are TRBV4-3 and TRBJ2-7; 11 nucleotides line up with TRBD2. This CDR3 comprises 19 residues. Per the germline V gene, CDR1 is LGHNA and CDR2 is YSLEER. J gave up 3 bases and V 0 bases, and 13 bases lay outside the gene matches. The CDR3 sequence is CASSQDQVAGGALVYEQYF. The CDR3 region has the DNA TGCGCCAGCAGCCAAGATCAGGTAGCGGGGGGGGCTCTTGTCTACGAGCAGTACTTC.

The chain couples TRBV7-9 to TRBJ2-1; perhaps TRBD2 as D (5 bases). V lost 2 bases and J lost 7, with 18 bases in between. This CDR3 is 16 amino acids long. Per germline, CDR1 SEHNR and CDR2 FQNEAQ (reference sequence). The chain's CDR3 is CASSLRGSKDGNEQFF. CDR3 DNA: TGTGCCAGCAGCTTAAGAGGGAGCAAGGATGGTAATGAGCAGTTCTTC.

In its sample, this clone was seen once. The genes are TRBV9 and TRBJ2-7; 7 bases align to TRBD2. V dropped 0 bases and J dropped 3; count of bases not matched to a gene: 6. The CDR3 length is 15 residues. Per the germline V gene, CDR1 is SGDLS and CDR2 is YYNGEE. The CDR3 DNA sequence: TGTGCCAGCAGCGTAGAGGGAGGGACTTTCTACGAGCAGTACTTC. It codes for CASSVEGGTFYEQYF.